These 24 T cell receptor beta chains were sequenced from one sample in a study of shared T cell receptors in the human thymus. The table came from immunoSEQ multiplex PCR; TCRdb's copy has only in-frame clones and leaves some out. The sample shows hundreds of thousands of clones, more than 75% of them seen only once. The sample was also linked to a second study, of human thymus T cells.

Specimen: thymocytes. These TCRs come from a boy in the first two years of life with a congenital heart defect.

This rearrangement joins TRBV19 to TRBJ2-1; TRBD2 matches at 13 bases. V lost 5 bases and J lost 6; bases outside the gene matches: 16. The CDR3 totals 19 residues. Looked up from germline, CDR1 is LNHDA and CDR2 is SQIVND (reference sequence). The CDR3, as DNA: TGTGCCAGTAGTCCTCCCGGCCTAAGACTAGCGGGGGGTCCCAATGAGCAGTTCTTC. Translated, it gives CASSPPGLRLAGGPNEQFF. The whole variable domain, filled in from reference TRBV19 and TRBJ2-1, reads DGGITQSPKYLFRKEGQNVTLSCEQNLNHDAMYWYRQDPGQGLRLIYYSQIVNDFQKGDIAEGYSVSREKKESFPLTVTSAQKNPTAFYLCASSPPGLRLAGGPNEQFFGPGTRLTVL.

This clone was detected only once. The rearrangement joins TRBV7-8 to TRBJ2-7; perhaps TRBD1 as D (6 bases). Trimming stripped 1 base from V and 0 bases from J, with 16 bases between. The CDR3 is 17 amino acids. The V gene's germline CDR1 is SGHVS and CDR2 FQNEAQ. As DNA, the CDR3 is TGTGCCAGCAGCTTAGGTAGGGGTAGGGGGAGCTCCTACGAGCAGTACTTC. Amino acids: CASSLGRGRGSSYEQYF.

The V gene is TRBV6-4, the J gene TRBJ2-5; D perhaps matches TRBD2 (6 bases). The CDR3 runs to 15 residues. V lost 0 bases and J 4 bases, leaving 12 bases between the germline ends. Germline CDR1 MRHNA, CDR2 SNTAGT. This CDR3 reads CASSDSKSGLETQYF. DNA of the CDR3: TGTGCCAGCAGTGACTCGAAAAGCGGGCTAGAGACCCAGTACTTC.

The genes are TRBV10-3 and TRBJ2-7, with D possibly matching TRBD2 (6 bases). The CDR3 has 14 residues. Per the germline V gene, CDR1 is ENHRY and CDR2 is SYGVKD. The V gene lost 5 bases and the J gene lost 5 bases, with 16 bases spanning the gap. The CDR3 DNA reads as TGTGCCATCAGTATAGCGGAGAACGGCCACGAGCAGTACTTC. The encoded protein is CAISIAENGHEQYF.

This clone was recorded a few times. This rearrangement joins TRBV5-1 to TRBJ2-7, with a weak D call TRBD1 (5 bases). Germline V lookup: CDR1 SGHRS, CDR2 YFSETQ. The V end lost 0 bases, the J end lost 2 bases, and 21 bases lay between the germline ends. The CDR3 is 18 amino acids. This CDR3 reads CASSLAEQATGEAYEQYF. CDR3 nucleotides: TGCGCCAGCAGCTTGGCCGAACAGGCCACCGGCGAGGCCTACGAGCAGTACTTC.

The rearrangement links TRBV6-1 to TRBJ1-5, with a possible D match to TRBD1 (5 bases). Trimming took off 1 base at V and 2 bases at J, with 21 bases between the two ends. Germline CDR1 reads MNHNS; CDR2 reads SASEGT. This CDR3 contains 19 residues. CDR3 sequence (DNA): TGTGCCAGCAGTGAAGTGGGAAACGACAGAGATTTTCGCAATCAGCCCCAGCATTTT. Translation gives CASSEVGNDRDFRNQPQHF.

This chain uses TRBV19 with TRBJ2-5, with a weak D call TRBD2 (5 bases). Germline lookup yields CDR1 LNHDA and CDR2 SQIVND (reference sequence). Between the trimmed V and J ends, which lost 3 bases and 2 bases, there was a span of 19 bases. The CDR3 length is 17 residues. CDR3 nucleotide sequence: TGTGCCAGTAGTATGTCGGCCGGGGAGAAAGTACAAGAGACCCAGTACTTC. It yields the protein CASSMSAGEKVQETQYF.

The chain uses TRBV11-2 and TRBJ2-5; D is possibly TRBD1 (6 bases). CDR3 length equals 16 residues. The germline V and J ends were trimmed by 4 bases and 2 bases, with 17 bases remaining between them. Germline values: CDR1 SGHAT, CDR2 FQNNGV. CDR3 in amino acids: CASSSHPTGIQETQYF. The CDR3 DNA is TGTGCCAGCAGCTCACACCCTACAGGGATACAAGAGACCCAGTACTTC.

The chain couples TRBV7-2 to TRBJ2-7; 8 nucleotides line up with TRBD2. In germline, CDR1 is SGHTA, CDR2 FQGNSA. Germline trimming cut 4 bases from V and 2 bases from J; bases unmatched to any gene: 13. The CDR3 spans 17 residues. CDR3 in amino acids: CASSSPSGRDNPYEQYF. The CDR3 DNA sequence: TGTGCCAGCAGCTCTCCGAGCGGGAGAGATAATCCCTACGAGCAGTACTTC.

V and J are TRBV19 and TRBJ1-4; D may be TRBD1 (5 bases). CDR3 size: 15 residues. The V end lost 6 bases, the J end lost 7 bases, and 18 bases lay between the germline ends. Germline CDR1 is LNHDA and CDR2 is SQIVND (reference sequence). Written as DNA, the CDR3 is TGTGCCAGTAGGCCCCGGGGGGGGTCTGGTGAAAAACTGTTTTTT. It is translated as CASRPRGGSGEKLFF. The entire variable domain, with the rest obtained from reference TRBV19 and TRBJ1-4, is as follows: DGGITQSPKYLFRKEGQNVTLSCEQNLNHDAMYWYRQDPGQGLRLIYYSQIVNDFQKGDIAEGYSVSREKKESFPLTVTSAQKNPTAFYLCASRPRGGSGEKLFFGSGTQLSVL.

The chain employs TRBV2 and TRBJ1-5, with D perhaps TRBD1 (5 bases). Trimming shortened V by 3 bases and J by 0 bases, and 18 bases separated the two germline ends. The CDR3 spans 18 residues. Germline assignment: CDR1 SNHLY and CDR2 FYNNEI. The CDR3 here is CASSDSPGLAYSNQPQHF. The CDR3 DNA sequence: TGTGCCAGCAGTGACTCTCCGGGACTGGCATATAGCAATCAGCCCCAGCATTTT.

As regards this clone: The junction and the germline gene differ at one end; a read error may be behind it. The sample holds other DNA sequences that translate to the same CDR3. The chain links TRBV5-4 to TRBJ1-6; D gene unclear. Looked up from germline, CDR1 is SGHNT and CDR2 is YYREEE (reference sequence). CDR3 size: 19 residues. This chain's CDR3 is CASSLAPGPTSSYNSPLHF. In DNA, the CDR3 is TGTGCCAGCAGCTTGGCCCCAGGCCCCACGAGCTCCTATAATTCCCCCCTCCACTTT.

This clone was observed a few times. This chain links TRBV28 with TRBJ1-1, with a possible D match to TRBD1 (6 bases). The CDR3 consists of 15 residues. The germline V gene has CDR1 MDHEN and CDR2 SYDVKM. Deletions cut 1 base from V and 4 bases from J, with 13 bases between. CDR3 in DNA: TGTGCCAGCAGTTTATCTGCAGGGGTGGGCACTGAAGCTTTCTTT. It codes for CASSLSAGVGTEAFF.

The gene calls are TRBV15 and TRBJ2-7; 8 nucleotides agree with TRBD1. The length of the CDR3 is 14 residues. CDR1 LNHNV and CDR2 YYDKDF come from the germline V gene (reference sequence). The ends lost 8 bases at V and 0 bases at J; junction bases unmatched: 6. The CDR3 nucleotides are TGTGCCACCGCTGGACAGGGCCGCTCCTACGAGCAGTACTTC. Translated: CATAGQGRSYEQYF.

The J gene is TRBJ1-3, the V gene TRBV5-1, with D perhaps matching TRBD1 (6 bases). Germline V CDR1 and CDR2: SGHRS, YFSETQ. V was shortened by 4 bases and J by 4 bases, with 21 bases between the two germline ends. This CDR3 has 17 amino acids. Here the CDR3 DNA reads TGCGCCAGCAGCCAGAGAAACCCGGGACAAGCGGGAAACACCATATATTTT. It yields the protein CASSQRNPGQAGNTIYF.

The chain is built from TRBV5-1 and TRBJ2-1; 7 nucleotides agree with TRBD2. CDR3 size: 14 residues. The ends lost 2 bases at V and 5 bases at J; junction bases unmatched: 4. CDR1 and CDR2 from the germline V gene are SGHRS and YFSETQ. CDR3 residues: CASSFAGGDNEQFF. CDR3 DNA: TGCGCCAGCAGCTTTGCTGGGGGGGACAATGAGCAGTTCTTC.

This chain links TRBV19 with TRBJ2-7; maybe TRBD2 (5 bases). The CDR3 is 16 amino acids. Trimming shortened V by 0 bases and J by 4 bases, and 16 bases separated the two germline ends. In germline, CDR1 is LNHDA, CDR2 SQIVND (reference sequence). The CDR3 loop reads CASSIDHQKRSYEQYF. The CDR3 coding sequence is TGTGCCAGTAGTATAGATCATCAAAAGCGGTCGTACGAGCAGTACTTC.

The gene calls are TRBV5-1 and TRBJ2-1; 7 bases fit TRBD2. Unmatched junction bases numbered 4, after V lost 7 bases and J lost 0 bases. Germline values: CDR1 SGHRS, CDR2 YFSETQ. The CDR3 has 14 amino acids. The CDR3, as DNA: TGCGCCAGCCGGCGGGAGTCCTCCTACAATGAGCAGTTCTTC. Its protein is CASRRESSYNEQFF.

Points on this clone: In the same sample, other DNA sequences code for this CDR3. V is TRBV7-9 and J is TRBJ2-5; possible D gene TRBD2, 7 bases. V lost 3 bases and J lost 5, with 10 bases in between. Germline assignment: CDR1 SEHNR and CDR2 FQNEAQ (reference sequence). This CDR3 is 13 amino acids long. This chain's CDR3 is CASSLGGRETQYF. The CDR3 nucleotides read TGTGCCAGCAGCTTGGGGGGGCGGGAGACCCAGTACTTC. The full variable domain, rest sourced from reference TRBV7-9 and TRBJ2-5, is DTGVSQNPRHKITKRGQNVTFRCDPISEHNRLYWYRQTLGQGPEFLTYFQNEAQLEKSRLLSDRFSAERPKGSFSTLEIQRTEQGDSAMYLCASSLGGRETQYFGPGTRLLVL.

The rearrangement uses TRBV14 and TRBJ1-1; D not resolved. Trimming removed 5 bases at V and 11 bases at J, with 18 bases between. In germline, CDR1 is SGHDN, CDR2 FVKESK. The CDR3 runs 13 residues. The DNA for the CDR3 is TGTGCCAGCAGCTTTATAGTAGGGAGGAAGGCTTTCTTT. This gives the protein CASSFIVGRKAFF.

The chain carries TRBV28 and TRBJ2-5; 8 nucleotides align to TRBD1. Germline CDR1 reads MDHEN; CDR2 reads SYDVKM. The ends lost 5 bases at V and 2 bases at J; junction bases unmatched: 7. This CDR3 is 15 amino acids long. CDR3 sequence (DNA): TGTGCCAGCAGTCGCCCGACAGGGGTACAAGAGACCCAGTACTTC. It codes for CASSRPTGVQETQYF.

This sequence joins TRBV7-2 and TRBJ2-1; 13 bases are a match to TRBD2. The CDR3 extends over 17 amino acids. With 5 bases clipped from V and 7 bases from J, the junction kept 11 bases outside the gene matches. Germline values: CDR1 SGHTA, CDR2 FQGNSA. The CDR3, as DNA: TGTGCCAGCAGCCTCAGCGGACTAGCGGGAGTGATTAATGAGCAGTTCTTC. It encodes CASSLSGLAGVINEQFF.

The CDR3 DNA reads TGTGCCAGTAGTACCCCTCGACAGGGGGCACGATCACCCCTCCACTTT. Translated, it gives CASSTPRQGARSPLHF. The rearrangement uses TRBV19 and TRBJ1-6; 10 nucleotides align to TRBD1. The CDR3 contains 16 residues. V was pared by 4 bases and J by 10 bases, with 10 bases of the junction left unmatched. CDR1 LNHDA and CDR2 SQIVND come from the germline V gene (reference sequence).

This sequence joins TRBV12-5 and TRBJ1-2; 8 positions agree with TRBD1. Germline values: CDR1 LGHNT, CDR2 FRNRAP. This CDR3 contains 16 residues. V was pared by 1 base and J by 4 bases, with 8 bases of the junction left unmatched. DNA for the CDR3: TGTGCTAGTGGTTTGGACAGGGGGACAGGCCGCTATGGCTACACCTTC. Translation gives CASGLDRGTGRYGYTF.